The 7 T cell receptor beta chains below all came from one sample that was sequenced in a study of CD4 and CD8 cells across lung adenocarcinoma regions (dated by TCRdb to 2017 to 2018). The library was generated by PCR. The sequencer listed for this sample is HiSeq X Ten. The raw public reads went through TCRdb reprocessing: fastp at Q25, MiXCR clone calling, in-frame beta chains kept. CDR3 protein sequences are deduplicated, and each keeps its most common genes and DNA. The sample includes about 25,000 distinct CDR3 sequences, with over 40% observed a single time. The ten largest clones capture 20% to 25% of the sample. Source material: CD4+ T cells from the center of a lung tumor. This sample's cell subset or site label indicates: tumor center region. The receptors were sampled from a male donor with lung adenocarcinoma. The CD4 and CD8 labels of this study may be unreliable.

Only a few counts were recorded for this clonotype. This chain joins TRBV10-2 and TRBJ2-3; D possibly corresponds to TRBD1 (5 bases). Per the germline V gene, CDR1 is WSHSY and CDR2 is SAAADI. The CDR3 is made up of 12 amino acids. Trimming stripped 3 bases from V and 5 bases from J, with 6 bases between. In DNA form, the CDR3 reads TGCGCCAGCAGTGAAAGGGGAGATACGCAGTATTTT. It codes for CASSERGDTQYF.

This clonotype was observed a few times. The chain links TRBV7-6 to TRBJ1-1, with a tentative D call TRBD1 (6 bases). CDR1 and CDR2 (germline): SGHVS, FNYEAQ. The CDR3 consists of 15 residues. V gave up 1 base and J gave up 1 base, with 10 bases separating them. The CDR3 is CASSLDQGTNTEAFF. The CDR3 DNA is TGTGCCAGCAGCTTAGATCAGGGGACGAACACTGAAGCTTTCTTT.

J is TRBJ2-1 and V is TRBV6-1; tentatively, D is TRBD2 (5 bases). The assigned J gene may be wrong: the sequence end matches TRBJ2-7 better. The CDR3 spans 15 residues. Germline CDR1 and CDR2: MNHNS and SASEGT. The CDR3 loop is CASSTVSSYGNEQYF. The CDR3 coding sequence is TGTGCCAGCAGTACGGTTTCTAGCTACGGGAACGAGCAGTACTTC.

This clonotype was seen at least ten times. In DNA, the CDR3 is TGTGCCAGCAGTTTCCCCCGGGGGGAGAATACCTACGAGCAGTACTTC. Protein: CASSFPRGENTYEQYF. The gene calls are TRBV6-5 and TRBJ2-5, with TRBD2 matching 7 bases. The last part of the DNA fits TRBJ2-7 better; the J call may be wrong. This CDR3 is 16 amino acids long. The germline V gene encodes CDR1 MNHEY and CDR2 SVGAGI.

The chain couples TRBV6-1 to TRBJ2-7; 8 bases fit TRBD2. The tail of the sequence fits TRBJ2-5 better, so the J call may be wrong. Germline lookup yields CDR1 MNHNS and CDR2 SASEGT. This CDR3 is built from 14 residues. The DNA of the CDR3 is TGTGCCAGCACCCGGGGGGGAGGGGCAGAGACCCAGTACTTC. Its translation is CASTRGGGAETQYF.

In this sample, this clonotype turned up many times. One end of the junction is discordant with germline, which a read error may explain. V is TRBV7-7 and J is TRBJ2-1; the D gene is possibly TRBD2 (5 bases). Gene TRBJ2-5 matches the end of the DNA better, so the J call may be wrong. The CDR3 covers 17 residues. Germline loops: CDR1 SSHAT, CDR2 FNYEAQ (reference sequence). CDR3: CASSSAAAVSGVETQYF. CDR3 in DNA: TGTGCTAGCAGTTCCGCGGCAGCGGTCTCTGGGGTAGAGACCCAGTACTTC.

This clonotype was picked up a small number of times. The DNA of the CDR3 is TGTGCCAGCAGTTTAAACTCATTTCCAGATACGCAGTATTTT. The encoded protein is CASSLNSFPDTQYF. This chain links TRBV27 with TRBJ2-3; D is unresolved. V shed 2 bases and J shed 4 bases, with 10 bases lying between them. This CDR3 comprises 14 residues. Germline loops: CDR1 MNHEY, CDR2 SMNVEV (reference sequence).